Sequencing of this T cell receptor beta chain was carried out in a study of vaccination and CD4 T cells after COVID-19. The overall study: Median time from COVID diagnosis to post-COVID sampling was over 80 days (35 to 161).

Treatment denoted: approximately 9-day PBMC culture with coronavirus spike peptide pools or control peptides (ViraFEST assay). CD4+ T cells of the unexposed donor were collected before the COVID-19 pandemic (2011-2018). The CDR3 spans 12 residues. Trimming stripped 5 bases from V and 6 bases from J, with 10 bases between. CDR1 LNHDA and CDR2 SQIVND come from the germline V gene (reference sequence). Comment on this clonotype: What it binds is not known.

The Oncomine TCR Beta short-read assay sequenced DNA from cultured CD4+ T cells. TCRdb re-called the PCR reads with MiXCR, one entry per CDR3 protein. The sample lists roughly 4,500 distinct CDR3 sequences, under 75% occurring once. Broader study findings: Counts of SARS-CoV-2-reactive clonotypes had a median that went from around 21 to 38, a nonsignificant change.

The sample was CD4+ T cells from blood, cultured in vitro. This TCR was sampled from a human donor in good health. The chain carries TRBV19 and TRBJ1-1; D not resolved. This chain's CDR3 is CASSWGGPEAFF. CDR3 DNA: TGTGCCAGTAGTTGGGGTGGCCCTGAAGCTTTCTTT.